This entry is about one T cell receptor (beta chain). The antigen is unknown. Second-dose timings of about 4 or about 12 weeks were pooled. Sequencing used immunoSEQ multiplex PCR; TCRdb keeps in-frame clones, though not all of them. The sample carries 150,000 to 190,000 clones, 75% to 90% recorded once. This sample stems from a study of T cell responses to AZD1222 COVID-19 vaccine. General observations from the study: Repertoire collection took place solely once the T cell response had peaked. Donors were largely white British and mainly female; clonal diversity was possibly underestimated. Spike-specific TCR breadth and depth were elevated following two AZD1222 doses.

The sequencing used peripheral blood, collected 28 days after the second AZD1222 dose. The sequence came from an adult who received the AZD1222 COVID-19 vaccine.

The CDR3 bases are TGTGCCAGCAGCTTGGGGTGGGAGGGATCCTACAATGAGCAGTTCTTC. This gives the protein CASSLGWEGSYNEQFF. The chain employs TRBV7-2 and TRBJ2-1; TRBD2 matches 7 bases. After removal of 3 bases from V and 1 base from J, the junction contained 6 bases not matched to a gene. In germline, CDR1 is SGHTA, CDR2 FQGNSA. The CDR3 totals 16 residues. Using reference TRBV7-2 and TRBJ2-1 for the parts outside the CDR3, the full variable domain is GAGVSQSPSNKVTEKGKDVELRCDPISGHTALYWYRQSLGQGLEFLIYFQGNSAPDKSGLPSDRFSAERTGGSVSTLTIQRTQQEDSAVYLCASSLGWEGSYNEQFFGPGTRLTVL.